This T cell receptor beta chain was documented in a study of tumor-infiltrating lymphocytes in primary liver carcinoma (dated by TCRdb to 2016 to 2017). Regarding the complete study: The five patients, three men and two women aged 30 to 69 years, had hepatocellular carcinoma (four) or combined HCC and intrahepatic cholangiocarcinoma (one). Across five regions of each liver tumor, along with adjacent normal tissue and blood, the study brought together TCRbeta repertoire sequencing, expression microarrays and whole-exome sequencing. High reproducibility was observed for the technical replicate repertoires, with mean shared-clone rates around 0.9 and correlation coefficients above 0.95. Roughly 3.5 to 7.5 million productive TCRbeta reads were obtained per sample, and no significant difference in read depth was found between tissue types. A total of approximately 35 specimens from 5 patients underwent TCRbeta repertoire sequencing, comprising some 25 tumor regions, 5 adjacent noncancerous liver tissues and 5 peripheral blood samples. The five patients had tumors staged T1-T3 N0M0, with maximum diameters ranging from about 4.2 to 11 cm. Paper-wide results and their limitations: The study included only a few patients, and the authors note findings should be validated in a larger study. Only the TCR beta chain was sequenced, so true repertoire diversity is likely underestimated because unpaired alpha chains were not captured. The top 250 clones made up a significantly larger repertoire fraction in tumors than in blood (p = 0.039). Pairs of tumor regions showed greater repertoire overlap (mean about 36%) than tumor-adjacent pairs (roughly 17%) or tumor-blood pairs (approximately 15%), which is consistent with antigen-driven expansion. Bulk unsorted samples precluded comparing CD4+ and CD8+ T cell repertoires.

Starting from roughly 540 ng total RNA, TCRbeta-specific cDNA was produced by reverse transcription with a constant-region primer and ProtoScript II reverse transcriptase. The TCRbeta libraries were prepared through three rounds of nested multiplex PCR following a slightly modified ARM-PCR procedure. Each of the first two PCR rounds ran for about 10 cycles using multiplex TRBV1-TRBV30 forward primers together with a Cbeta reverse primer. Sample barcodes and Illumina adapters were added in a final 25-cycle PCR using Deep VentR polymerase. Before sequencing, amplicons of 200-500 bp were gel-purified using a QIAquick gel extraction kit. The TCRbeta amplicons were sequenced with 250-bp paired-end reads on an Illumina HiSeq 2500. Processing in the source paper ran as follows. To recover full CDR3 sequences, reads were quality-trimmed using Trimmomatic v0.33 and paired reads were then merged using FLASH v1.2.11. V, D and J germline segments were assigned to the rearranged TCRbeta sequences using MiGEC v1.2.1b. Clonotype statistics and Shannon-Wiener diversity indices were calculated with VDJtools v1.0.0. To reduce sampling bias, subsequent analyses other than the diversity analysis used only the 250 most abundant clonotypes in each sample. TCRdb took the public reads, trimmed them with fastp at Q25, ran MiXCR for clone calling and kept in-frame beta chains. Rows matching on CDR3 protein sequence are summarized as one entry with the most common DNA and genes. The V and J calls, along with clone size, are taken from TCRdb and not from the paper's own processing. The sample table contains approximately 80,000 distinct CDR3 sequences; only one count was recorded for 69% of them. The ten top clones hold about 28% of the sample.

From a lookup of the germline V gene, CDR1 and CDR2 are MGHRA and YSYEKL. V lost 0 bases and J lost 5 bases, and the count of bases not matched to a germline gene is 10. From its cysteine to its phenylalanine, the CDR3 spans 17 amino acids. Solely the CDR3 DNA is kept, with 51 bases framed from the first base. Judged by its sample share, this clonotype qualifies as medium-sized (0.01 to 0.1%). Its antigen is currently not known. Base qualities are missing; no much larger clone stands one base away. Without any cell sorting, total RNA and DNA were co-extracted from 20-30 mg of bulk tissue using the AllPrep DNA/RNA mini kit. Between November 2015 and March 2016, a handful of patients in China with histopathologically diagnosed primary liver carcinoma had their tumors surgically resected. Chronic HBV infection was present in the patients, and the patients were treatment-naive at sampling. Fresh tumor and adjacent tissue pieces were bisected, with one half stored in RNAlater at -80 degrees C and the other half sent for histology.

This receptor was taken from a man aged 35-49 years with primary liver carcinoma and hepatitis B virus infection. Sequencing was performed on tumor-adjacent normal liver tissue. The chain couples TRBV4-1 to TRBJ1-5, with 7 bases aligning to TRBD1. Here the CDR3 is given as CASSQDLVAGGDQPQHF. The DNA sequence is as follows: TGCGCCAGCAGCCAAGATTTGGTCGCAGGGGGGGATCAGCCCCAGCATTTT.